Shown below are 8 T cell receptor beta chains from a single sample sequenced in a study of naive and memory T cell subsets. Two oligonucleotides, mixed equimolar, formed the beta constant-region primer covering TRBC1 and TRBC2. TCRdb itself ran the UMI-ligation and nested PCR reads through MiXCR, one entry per CDR3 protein. The repertoire holds over 75,000 distinct CDR3 sequences, about an eighth seen once, with approximately 0.93% in the top ten. Sequencing used central memory CD4+ T cells from blood. All receptors come from a human donor in good health.

The chain carries TRBV7-9 and TRBJ2-7; no definite D call. Trimming cost V 2 bases and J 0 bases, with 11 bases left between them. There are 15 residues in the CDR3. CDR1 is SEHNR, CDR2 FQNEAQ, per germline (reference sequence). The CDR3 loop reads CASSLIGRISYEQYF. The CDR3 DNA is TGTGCCAGCAGCTTAATCGGCAGGATCTCCTACGAGCAGTACTTC.

This clonotype occurred many times. V is TRBV18 and J is TRBJ1-5, with 9 bases identical to TRBD1. Germline CDR1 is KGHSH and CDR2 is LQKENI. V gave up 5 bases and J gave up 7 bases; unmatched junction bases: 3. CDR3 length: 13 residues. The CDR3: CASSTGGIQPQHF. The CDR3 bases are TGTGCCAGCTCAACAGGGGGCATACAGCCCCAGCATTTT.

Many counts were recorded for this clonotype. The CDR3 DNA is TGTGCCTGGAGTGACTATTCAGATACGCAGTATTTT. It encodes CAWSDYSDTQYF. The chain is built from TRBV30 and TRBJ2-3; D gene uncertain. V was cut by 1 base and J by 4 bases, with 6 bases left in between. This CDR3 spans 12 amino acids. Per the germline V gene, CDR1 is GTSNPN and CDR2 is SVGIG (reference sequence). Full variable domain (remainder filled in from reference TRBV30 and TRBJ2-3): SQTIHQWPATLVQPVGSPLSLECTVEGTSNPNLYWYRQAAGRGLQLLFYSVGIGQISSEVPQNLSASRPQDRQFILSSKKLLLSDSGFYLCAWSDYSDTQYFGPGTRLTVL.

The chain is built from TRBV14 and TRBJ1-6, with D perhaps TRBD1 (5 bases). Trimming cost V 6 bases and J 10 bases, with 19 bases left between them. Looked up from germline, CDR1 is SGHDN and CDR2 is FVKESK. The CDR3 contains 15 residues. CDR3 nucleotides: TGTGCCAGCAGTTTTTTTGGGACCACCAAATCACCCCTCCACTTT. It is translated as CASSFFGTTKSPLHF.

The J gene is TRBJ2-1, the V gene TRBV28; the match to TRBD2 covers 7 bases. V was pared by 10 bases and J by 3 bases, with 9 bases of the junction left unmatched. This CDR3 spans 14 amino acids. Germline V gene lookup returns CDR1 MDHEN and CDR2 SYDVKM. The CDR3 loop is CATISGADYNEQFF. DNA for the CDR3: TGTGCCACCATCAGCGGGGCCGACTACAATGAGCAGTTCTTC.

CDR3 in DNA: TGTGCCAGCAGCTTAGCGCGGGGGCAGCCCCAGCATTTT. As protein: CASSLARGQPQHF. The chain is built from TRBV7-2 and TRBJ1-5; TRBD1 might be the D (5 bases). Germline V gene data show CDR1 as SGHTA and CDR2 as FQGNSA. Trimming stripped 0 bases from V and 7 bases from J, with 7 bases between. The CDR3 runs to 13 residues.

This chain links TRBV9 with TRBJ1-3; D is unresolved. The CDR3 covers 14 residues. The ends were cut back, 4 bases at V and 8 bases at J, with 16 bases in the middle. Germline V CDR1 and CDR2: SGDLS, YYNGEE. The CDR3 nucleotides read TGTGCCAGCAGCACTACATCCGACCTGGACACCATATATTTT. This encodes CASSTTSDLDTIYF. Looking up the rest from reference TRBV9 and TRBJ1-3 gives the full variable domain: DSGVTQTPKHLITATGQRVTLRCSPRSGDLSVYWYQQSLDQGLQFLIQYYNGEERAKGNILERFSAQQFPDLHSELNLSSLELGDSALYFCASSTTSDLDTIYFGEGSWLTVV.

The chain combines TRBV3-1 with TRBJ2-3; TRBD1 might be the D (6 bases). The CDR3 totals 16 residues. Trimming cost V 3 bases and J 4 bases, with 17 bases left between them. In germline, CDR1 is LGHDT, CDR2 YNNKEL (reference sequence). DNA of the CDR3: TGTGCCAGCAGCCATGCGGCAGGGGATTCGGCAGATACGCAGTATTTT. The encoded protein is CASSHAAGDSADTQYF.